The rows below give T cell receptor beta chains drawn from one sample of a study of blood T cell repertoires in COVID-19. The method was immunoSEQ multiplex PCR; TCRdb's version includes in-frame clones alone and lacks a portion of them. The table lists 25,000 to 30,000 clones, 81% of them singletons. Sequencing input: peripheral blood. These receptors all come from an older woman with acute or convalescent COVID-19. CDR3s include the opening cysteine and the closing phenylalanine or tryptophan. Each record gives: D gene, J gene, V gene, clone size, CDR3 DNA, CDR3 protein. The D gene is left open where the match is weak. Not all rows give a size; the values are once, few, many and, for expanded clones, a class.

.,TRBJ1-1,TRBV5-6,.,TGTGCCAGCAGCTTGGTGATGCGGGGGAACACTGAAGCTTTCTTT,CASSLVMRGNTEAFF
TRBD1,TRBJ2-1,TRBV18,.,TGTGCCAGCTCAGCGGACAGGGGGCGCATAGACAATGAGCAGTTCTTC,CASSADRGRIDNEQFF
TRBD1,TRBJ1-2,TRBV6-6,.,TGTGCCAGCAGTTATGGGACAGATTCTTCCTATGGCTACACCTTC,CASSYGTDSSYGYTF
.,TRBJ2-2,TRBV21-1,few,TGTGCCAGCAGCAATAAAAGAGGACTAGCGGGGTGGACCGGGGAGCTGTTTTTT,CASSNKRGLAGWTGELFF
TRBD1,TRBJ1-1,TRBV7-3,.,TGTGCCAGCAGCCTGGGACAGGCCTGGAACACTGAAGCTTTCTTT,CASSLGQAWNTEAFF
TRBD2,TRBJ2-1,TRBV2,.,TGTGCCAGCCGGTTAGCGGGGGGGCAATCGGATGAGCAGTTCTTC,CASRLAGGQSDEQFF
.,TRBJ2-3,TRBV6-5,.,TGTGCCAGCATCAGAGGGAGTTGGTCAGATACGCAGTATTTT,CASIRGSWSDTQYF
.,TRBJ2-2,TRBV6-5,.,TGTGCCAGTAGCCAGGGGATAACCGGGGAGCTGTTTTTT,CASSQGITGELFF
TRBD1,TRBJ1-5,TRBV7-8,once,TGTGCCAGCAGCTTAAGGGGACAGGGCGGCAATCAGCCCCAGCATTTT,CASSLRGQGGNQPQHF
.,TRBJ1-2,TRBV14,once,TGTGCCAGCAGCCTCTGGGCCACAGGTACTGGCTACACCTTC,CASSLWATGTGYTF
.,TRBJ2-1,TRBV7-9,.,TGTGCCAGCAACACGGAGGACGAGCAGTTCTTC,CASNTEDEQFF
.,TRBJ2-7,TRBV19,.,TGTGCCAGTAGTCGTGGGACACAAAGCTCCTACGAGCAGTACTTC,CASSRGTQSSYEQYF
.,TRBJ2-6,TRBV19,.,TGTGCCAGTAGTCCGGGTCAAGTTAACAACGTCCTGACTTTC,CASSPGQVNNVLTF
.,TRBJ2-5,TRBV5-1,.,TGCGCCAGCAGCTTAGGGGGAAAAGAGACCCAGTACTTC,CASSLGGKETQYF
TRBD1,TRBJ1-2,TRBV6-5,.,TGTGCCAGCAGGGGAAGGGGGCAAGCTGGCTACACCTTC,CASRGRGQAGYTF
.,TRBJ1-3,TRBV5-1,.,TGCGCCACCTCGAACGGGGGCTCTGGAAACACCATATATTTT,CATSNGGSGNTIYF